Listed below are T cell receptor beta chains from one sample, sequenced in a study of blood T cell repertoires in COVID-19. Using immunoSEQ multiplex PCR, the repertoire was profiled, and TCRdb retains in-frame clones only, with some absent. The data show approximately 65,000 clones, roughly two thirds seen once. Material for sequencing was PBMCs or T cells enriched from blood (not recorded which). Receptors were obtained from a woman aged 55-75 years who had been exposed to COVID-19. Both conserved end residues are part of each CDR3. D genes are given only for firm matches. Size is omitted from some rows. Given values are once, few, many or a class for expanded clones.

D: -
J: TRBJ1-2
size: -
V: TRBV9
CDR3: CASSGPNYGYTF
DNA: TGTGCCAGCAGTGGGCCGAACTATGGCTACACCTTC

D: -
J: TRBJ2-6
size: -
V: TRBV6-5
CDR3: CASGNQGSGANVLTF
DNA: TGTGCCAGCGGAAATCAGGGATCTGGGGCCAACGTCCTGACTTTC

D: -
J: TRBJ1-1
size: -
V: TRBV2
CDR3: CASRVWGGRDEAFF
DNA: TGTGCCAGCAGGGTTTGGGGGGGCCGGGATGAAGCTTTCTTT

D: TRBD1
J: TRBJ1-3
size: -
V: TRBV9
CDR3: CASNSGGSGNTIYF
DNA: TGTGCCAGCAACTCAGGGGGCTCTGGAAACACCATATATTTT

D: TRBD1
J: TRBJ1-2
size: -
V: TRBV2
CDR3: CASSREQGGDYTF
DNA: TGTGCCAGCAGCAGAGAACAGGGGGGCGACTACACCTTC

D: TRBD1
J: TRBJ1-1
size: -
V: TRBV19
CDR3: CASPETGEAFF
DNA: TGTGCCAGTCCGGAGACAGGGGAAGCTTTCTTT

D: -
J: TRBJ2-7
size: once
V: TRBV29-1
CDR3: CSGTGVAGGEQYF
DNA: TGCAGCGGGACCGGGGTGGCAGGCGGCGAGCAGTACTTC

D: -
J: TRBJ2-1
size: few
V: TRBV7-8
CDR3: CASSLGGPNEQFF
DNA: TGTGCCAGCAGCTTAGGGGGGCCCAATGAGCAGTTCTTC

D: -
J: TRBJ1-5
size: -
V: TRBV12-3/TRBV12-4
CDR3: CASSKQVYQPQHF
DNA: TGTGCCAGCAGTAAACAAGTCTATCAGCCCCAGCATTTT

D: TRBD2
J: TRBJ2-1
size: -
V: TRBV19
CDR3: CASKSREGHEQFF
DNA: TGTGCCAGTAAATCGAGGGAGGGACATGAGCAGTTCTTC

D: TRBD1
J: TRBJ1-1
size: -
V: TRBV6-5
CDR3: CASSYGTGLATEAFF
DNA: TGTGCCAGCAGTTATGGGACAGGGTTGGCCACTGAAGCTTTCTTT

D: -
J: TRBJ2-5
size: -
V: TRBV4-3
CDR3: CASSHSSGETQYF
DNA: TGCGCCAGCAGCCATTCCTCGGGAGAGACCCAGTACTTC

D: TRBD2
J: TRBJ2-7
size: -
V: TRBV7-8
CDR3: CASSPGLAHEQYF
DNA: TGTGCCAGCAGTCCGGGACTAGCGCACGAGCAGTACTTC

D: -
J: TRBJ1-2
size: -
V: TRBV10-2
CDR3: CASSQRGGSYTF
DNA: TGCGCCAGCTCCCAGAGGGGGGGGAGCTACACCTTC

D: TRBD1
J: TRBJ1-2
size: -
V: TRBV29-1
CDR3: CSVEGSDRVDGYTF
DNA: TGCAGCGTTGAAGGTTCGGACAGGGTCGATGGCTACACCTTC

D: -
J: TRBJ2-7
size: once
V: TRBV4-3
CDR3: CASSQVVGTLSYEQYF
DNA: TGCGCCAGCAGCCAAGTGGTTGGGACACTCTCCTACGAGCAGTACTTC

D: TRBD1
J: TRBJ2-7
size: many
V: TRBV5-1
CDR3: CASSLGTGDEQYF
DNA: TGCGCCAGCAGCTTGGGGACAGGGGACGAGCAGTACTTC

D: TRBD1
J: TRBJ1-2
size: -
V: TRBV29-1
CDR3: CSSGGGTGYGYTF
DNA: TGCAGCTCTGGTGGAGGGACAGGTTATGGCTACACCTTC

D: -
J: TRBJ2-6
size: -
V: TRBV7-9
CDR3: CALDSGANVLTF
DNA: TGTGCCTTAGACTCTGGGGCCAACGTCCTGACTTTC

D: -
J: TRBJ2-5
size: -
V: TRBV28
CDR3: CASSSLPEAGETQYF
DNA: TGTGCCAGCAGTTCCCTCCCGGAAGCAGGGGAGACCCAGTACTTC

D: TRBD1
J: TRBJ1-2
size: -
V: TRBV7-8
CDR3: CASSLDRAHCFF
DNA: TGTGCCAGCAGCCTCGACAGGGCTCATTGCTTCTTC

D: TRBD1
J: TRBJ1-2
size: once
V: TRBV18
CDR3: CASSPPIGQGSVYGYTF
DNA: TGTGCCAGCTCACCACCGATAGGACAGGGATCGGTCTATGGCTACACCTTC

D: -
J: TRBJ2-3
size: few
V: TRBV7-9
CDR3: CASSLDQGSTDTQYF
DNA: TGTGCCAGCAGCTTAGACCAGGGCAGCACAGATACGCAGTATTTT

D: -
J: TRBJ1-2
size: -
V: TRBV7-9
CDR3: CASSKTRYGYTF
DNA: TGTGCCAGCAGCAAAACACGTTATGGCTACACCTTC

D: TRBD1
J: TRBJ2-3
size: -
V: TRBV7-9
CDR3: CASSGTGFADTQYF
DNA: TGTGCCAGCAGCGGGACAGGGTTTGCGGATACGCAGTATTTT

D: -
J: TRBJ1-1
size: -
V: TRBV5-1
CDR3: CASSLTGPINTEAFF
DNA: TGCGCCAGCAGCTTGACAGGGCCCATTAACACTGAAGCTTTCTTT

D: TRBD1
J: TRBJ1-2
size: -
V: TRBV7-3
CDR3: CASSRDRMHGYTF
DNA: TGTGCCAGCAGCCGGGACAGAATGCATGGCTACACCTTC

D: TRBD1
J: TRBJ1-4
size: -
V: TRBV4-2
CDR3: CASSRSAGQTEKLFF
DNA: TGTGCCAGCAGCCGTTCCGCGGGACAGACTGAAAAACTGTTTTTT

D: -
J: TRBJ2-2
size: -
V: TRBV28
CDR3: CASSLVARELFF
DNA: TGTGCCAGCAGTTTAGTTGCGAGGGAGCTGTTTTTT

D: TRBD1
J: TRBJ2-7
size: -
V: TRBV7-8
CDR3: CASSPHGQVYEQYF
DNA: TGTGCCAGCAGCCCCCATGGACAGGTCTACGAGCAGTACTTC

D: -
J: TRBJ1-2
size: -
V: TRBV29-1
CDR3: CTLRRGRGGYTF
DNA: TGCACCCTGAGGAGGGGACGAGGCGGCTACACCTTC

D: -
J: TRBJ2-3
size: -
V: TRBV5-5
CDR3: CASSLIRRLDTQYF
DNA: TGTGCCAGCAGCTTGATCAGGAGGCTAGATACGCAGTATTTT

D: TRBD1
J: TRBJ1-6
size: -
V: TRBV3-1/TRBV3-2
CDR3: CASSQEWTGGPPLHF
DNA: TGTGCCAGCAGCCAAGAGTGGACAGGCGGACCACCCCTCCACTTT

D: -
J: TRBJ2-7
size: -
V: TRBV3-1/TRBV3-2
CDR3: CASSQDTRGEQYF
DNA: TGTGCCAGCAGCCAAGATACCAGGGGCGAGCAGTACTTC

D: -
J: TRBJ2-7
size: -
V: TRBV5-5
CDR3: CASSLGGEHEQYF
DNA: TGTGCCAGCAGCTTGGGTGGGGAGCACGAGCAGTACTTC

D: TRBD2
J: TRBJ2-7
size: -
V: TRBV18
CDR3: CASSPRPGLAAGEQYF
DNA: TGTGCCAGCTCACCCAGACCGGGACTAGCAGCGGGCGAGCAGTACTTC

D: -
J: TRBJ1-5
size: -
V: TRBV30
CDR3: CAWSVGSHDQPQHF
DNA: TGTGCCTGGAGTGTCGGGTCCCACGATCAGCCCCAGCATTTT

D: -
J: TRBJ2-1
size: few
V: TRBV28
CDR3: CASSGQIYFNEQFF
DNA: TGTGCCAGCTCCGGACAGATTTACTTCAATGAGCAGTTCTTC

D: -
J: TRBJ1-4
size: few
V: TRBV2
CDR3: CASGWRDREKLFF
DNA: TGTGCCAGCGGGTGGAGGGACCGTGAAAAACTGTTTTTT

D: -
J: TRBJ2-3
size: few
V: TRBV29-1
CDR3: CSAEAGTDTQYF
DNA: TGCAGCGCTGAGGCGGGCACAGATACGCAGTATTTT

D: -
J: TRBJ2-6
size: -
V: TRBV10-3
CDR3: CAISEGQSSGANVLTF
DNA: TGTGCCATCAGTGAGGGACAGTCCTCTGGGGCCAACGTCCTGACTTTC

D: -
J: TRBJ2-3
size: few
V: TRBV5-5
CDR3: CASSSGVYPSTDTQYF
DNA: TGTGCCAGCAGCTCGGGGGTCTATCCTAGCACAGATACGCAGTATTTT

D: -
J: TRBJ1-2
size: -
V: TRBV23-1
CDR3: CASSRTTAQLSLANYGYTF
DNA: TGCGCCAGCAGTCGGACAACGGCTCAATTATCCTTAGCTAACTATGGCTACACCTTC

D: TRBD1
J: TRBJ1-4
size: -
V: TRBV30
CDR3: CAWRGQLVAEKLFF
DNA: TGTGCCTGGAGGGGACAGCTGGTGGCTGAAAAACTGTTTTTT

D: -
J: TRBJ2-6
size: -
V: TRBV28
CDR3: CASKHLRANVLTF
DNA: TGTGCCAGCAAGCACTTACGGGCCAACGTCCTGACTTTC

D: -
J: TRBJ2-5
size: -
V: TRBV7-9
CDR3: CASSPGRETQYF
DNA: TGTGCCAGCAGCCCCGGTCGGGAGACCCAGTACTTC

D: -
J: TRBJ2-2
size: few
V: TRBV5-6
CDR3: CASSSQGLSGELFF
DNA: TGTGCCAGCAGCTCCCAGGGTCTTTCCGGGGAGCTGTTTTTT